One and the same sample provided the 22 T cell receptor beta chains below, sequenced in a study of blood T cells in healthy people across ages. PCR was performed a second time for roughly 7 to 11 cycles using a sample-barcoded 5' primer and a J-beta primer mix. Each CDR3 protein gets one entry after TCRdb re-called the 5' RACE reads with MiXCR. The sample shows about 1.6 million distinct CDR3 sequences, roughly 32% of them seen only once. Material for sequencing was blood. These receptors originate from a woman aged 25 to 39 in good health.

This clonotype was recorded a few times. The chain uses TRBV19 and TRBJ2-5; 8 bases map to TRBD2. Germline V gives CDR1 LNHDA, CDR2 SQIVND (reference sequence). CDR3 length: 15 amino acids. The V segment lost 9 bases and the J segment 2 bases; nucleotides outside the gene matches: 11. The CDR3 loop is CASLRGSGTQETQYF. The CDR3 DNA follows: TGTGCCAGCCTGCGCGGTAGCGGGACTCAAGAGACCCAGTACTTC.

To note about this clonotype: A junction end diverges from the germline sequence, so it may reflect a read error. This chain connects TRBV29-1 to TRBJ2-1, with 7 nucleotides matching TRBD2. Germline V lookup: CDR1 SQVTM, CDR2 ANQGSEA. This CDR3 is 14 amino acids long. The CDR3 here is CRVGGGRAYNEQFF. CDR3 nucleotides: TGCAGGGTTGGGGGGGGGAGGGCCTACAATGAGCAGTTCTTC.

This clonotype appeared a few times. This rearrangement joins TRBV6-2 or TRBV6-3 to TRBJ2-3; D is unresolved. V was pared by 2 bases and J by 6 bases, with 12 bases between. The germline V gene has CDR1 MNHEY and CDR2 SVGEGT. This CDR3 has 14 residues. The DNA for the CDR3 is TGTGCCAGCAGTTACGGCGACCCCAGGGATACGCAGTATTTT. It encodes CASSYGDPRDTQYF.

The chain joins TRBV29-1 to TRBJ1-4; D uncertain. This CDR3 spans 12 amino acids. Trimming cost V 5 bases and J 8 bases, with 12 bases left between them. Germline CDR1 reads SQVTM; CDR2 reads ANQGSEA. CDR3 nucleotides: TGCAGCGTTACCGGGAACTCGGAAAAACTGTTTTTT. Residues: CSVTGNSEKLFF.

Only one count was recorded for this clonotype. The chain links TRBV12-3 or TRBV12-4 to TRBJ1-2, with no clear D. Between the trimmed V and J ends, which lost 5 bases and 1 base, there was a span of 11 bases. This CDR3 has 14 residues. The CDR3, as DNA: TGTGCCAGCAGTCCCAGTCCCAGTAACTATGGCTACACCTTC. Translated, it gives CASSPSPSNYGYTF.

This clonotype came up once. The V call is TRBV28, the J call TRBJ2-7; D ambiguous. V was clipped by 5 bases and J by 3 bases, with 8 bases between them. The CDR3 contains 12 residues. CDR1 and CDR2 from the germline V gene are MDHEN and SYDVKM. The CDR3 region is CASSAPHYEQYF. The CDR3 DNA is TGTGCCAGCAGTGCCCCCCACTACGAGCAGTACTTC.

This sequence joins TRBV7-6 and TRBJ1-1; weak D call: TRBD1 (5 bases). V lost 4 bases and J 4 bases, leaving 13 bases between the germline ends. The CDR3 runs 14 residues. CDR1 SGHVS and CDR2 FNYEAQ come from the germline V gene. The DNA for the CDR3 is TGTGCCAGCAGCTCGCAAAGACAGCTCACTGAAGCTTTCTTT. As protein: CASSSQRQLTEAFF.

For this clonotype: It may be a read error: a sequence one base away is much more abundant. V usage is TRBV20-1 and J usage is TRBJ2-3, with D possibly TRBD2 on 5 matching bases. Germline V CDR1 and CDR2: DFQATT, SNEGSKA (reference sequence). The CDR3 covers 13 residues. DNA of the CDR3: TGCAGTGCTGAGGGTGACCTTCCAGATACGCGGTATTTT. The encoded protein is CSAEGDLPDTRYF.

This chain links TRBV30 with TRBJ2-7, with 12 bases that match TRBD2. The V segment lost 1 base and the J segment 6 bases; nucleotides outside the gene matches: 4. This CDR3 is 14 amino acids long. CDR1 and CDR2 from the germline V gene are GTSNPN and SVGIG (reference sequence). The CDR3 DNA follows: TGTGCCTGGAGTGAATTACTAGCGGGAGGCGAGCAGTACTTC. It codes for CAWSELLAGGEQYF.

The rearrangement joins TRBV9 to TRBJ2-1; D assignment may be TRBD1 or TRBD2 (5 bases each). The CDR3 sequence is 12 residues long. The V end lost 7 bases, the J end lost 10 bases, and 15 bases lay between the germline ends. Germline V CDR1 and CDR2: SGDLS, YYNGEE. The CDR3 is CASGPRDEEQFF. The DNA for the CDR3 is TGTGCCAGCGGCCCCCGGGACGAGGAGCAGTTCTTC.

This sequence joins TRBV5-1 and TRBJ2-1; the D is unclear. Looked up from germline, CDR1 is SGHRS and CDR2 is YFSETQ. Trimming removed 3 bases at V and 1 base at J, with 11 bases between. CDR3 size: 15 residues. The CDR3 sequence is CASSSSDPSYNEQFF. CDR3 nucleotides: TGCGCCAGCAGCTCCTCGGATCCATCCTACAATGAGCAGTTCTTC.

The chain carries TRBV5-6 and TRBJ1-2; TRBD1 matches at 10 bases. Trimming took 4 bases from V and 6 from J; bases not matched to a gene: 12. The germline V gene has CDR1 SGHDT and CDR2 YYEEEE. The CDR3 extends over 16 amino acids. CDR3 loop: CASSQPHRDRGNGYTF. CDR3 nucleotides: TGTGCCAGCAGCCAACCACACCGGGACAGGGGAAATGGCTACACCTTC.

Comments on this clonotype: A junction boundary mismatches the germline segment, possibly from a read error. The chain has TRBV18 and TRBJ2-1; TRBD1 might be the D (6 bases). In germline, CDR1 is KGHSH, CDR2 LQKENI. This CDR3 is built from 15 residues. CDR3 residues: CAGSLLTGQYNEQFF. In DNA, the CDR3 is TGTGCCGGCTCACTCCTTACAGGGCAGTACAATGAGCAGTTCTTC.

The chain has TRBV27 and TRBJ2-1; 10 bases align to TRBD2. The junction had 12 bases not matched to a gene; V was cut back by 6 bases and J by 4 bases. CDR1 and CDR2 (germline): MNHEY, SMNVEV (reference sequence). CDR3 length: 17 amino acids. CDR3 DNA sequence: TGTGCCAGCAGGCTCCTAGCGGGAGAAAGGCTTTACAATGAGCAGTTCTTC. Protein product: CASRLLAGERLYNEQFF.

The V call is TRBV4-2, the J call TRBJ1-2; 9 bases are shared with TRBD1. Germline V lookup: CDR1 LGHNA, CDR2 YNFKEQ. J was trimmed by 2 bases and V by 0 bases; bases with no gene match: 4. CDR3 length: 16 amino acids. The CDR3 is CASSQDRGQGNYGYTF. The DNA for the CDR3 is TGTGCCAGCAGCCAAGATCGTGGACAGGGGAACTATGGCTACACCTTC.

This chain joins TRBV7-9 and TRBJ1-1; D gene ambiguous. There are 13 residues in the CDR3. Trimming shortened V by 6 bases and J by 1 base, and 9 bases separated the two germline ends. Germline CDR1 and CDR2: SEHNR and FQNEAQ (reference sequence). This CDR3 is CASRSSQNTEAFF. The CDR3 DNA follows: TGTGCCAGCAGGAGTAGCCAGAACACTGAAGCTTTCTTT. Supplemented by reference TRBV7-9 and TRBJ1-1, the full variable domain reads DTGVSQNPRHKITKRGQNVTFRCDPISEHNRLYWYRQTLGQGPEFLTYFQNEAQLEKSRLLSDRFSAERPKGSFSTLEIQRTEQGDSAMYLCASRSSQNTEAFFGQGTRLTVV.

This clonotype was detected a few times. The DNA for the CDR3 is TGTGCCAGCAGCTTACAGCTTAAGGTTGAAAAACTGTTTTTT. It encodes CASSLQLKVEKLFF. The rearrangement uses TRBV11-2 and TRBJ1-4; no clear D. The CDR3 is made up of 14 amino acids. V was shortened by 2 bases and J by 7 bases, with 11 bases between the two germline ends. Germline V gene lookup returns CDR1 SGHAT and CDR2 FQNNGV.

This clonotype was found a few times. V and J are TRBV4-1 and TRBJ2-7; 7 positions agree with TRBD1. The V and J ends lost 4 bases and 5 bases, in that order; junction bases with no gene match: 8. This CDR3 is 14 amino acids long. Germline V gives CDR1 MGHRA, CDR2 YSYEKL. CDR3 protein: CASSPDRVSHEQYF. The CDR3 coding sequence is TGCGCCAGCAGCCCCGACAGGGTGTCTCACGAGCAGTACTTC.

This chain connects TRBV7-3 to TRBJ2-3; 9 nucleotides align to TRBD2. Germline loops: CDR1 SGHTA, CDR2 FQGTGA. The CDR3 runs 18 residues. With 2 bases clipped from V and 0 bases from J, the junction kept 9 bases outside the gene matches. Here the CDR3 reads CASSLEIAGALSTDTQYF. The CDR3 DNA sequence: TGTGCCAGCAGCTTAGAAATAGCGGGGGCCCTGAGCACAGATACGCAGTATTTT.

This clonotype was counted a few times. The CDR3 nucleotides are TGTGCCAGCAGTCAGGGTTTCGGCGGGGAGCTGTTTTTT. It translates to CASSQGFGGELFF. The chain has TRBV28 and TRBJ2-2; TRBD1 might be the D (5 bases). The CDR3 is made up of 13 amino acids. V dropped 5 bases and J dropped 7 bases, with 11 bases sitting between them. CDR1 MDHEN and CDR2 SYDVKM come from the germline V gene.

The rearrangement joins TRBV5-1 to TRBJ2-7, with 7 bases fitting TRBD1. V dropped 0 bases and J dropped 2; count of bases not matched to a gene: 5. This CDR3 region has 15 residues. CDR1 is SGHRS, CDR2 YFSETQ, per germline. The CDR3 region has the DNA TGCGCCAGCAGCTTGGGGGGACAGATAACCTACGAGCAGTACTTC. Translated: CASSLGGQITYEQYF.

This chain links TRBV7-3 with TRBJ2-1; a possible D gene is TRBD1 (6 bases). CDR3 length: 17 amino acids. The V gene's germline CDR1 is SGHTA and CDR2 FQGTGA. V lost 1 base and J 5 bases, leaving 18 bases between the germline ends. The CDR3 sequence: CASSLSIQQGKDNEQFF. CDR3 sequence (DNA): TGTGCCAGCAGCTTAAGTATCCAGCAGGGGAAAGACAATGAGCAGTTCTTC.